The clone carrying this T cell receptor beta chain was counted a few times. With iRepertoire HTBI primers and Arm-PCR of CDR3 regions, TCR beta libraries were built. Original processing notes: Identification yielded approximately 60 TRBV and 14 TRBJ segments across samples. TCRdb re-called the multiplex PCR reads with MiXCR, one entry per CDR3 protein. The V and J calls and clone size come from TCRdb's table, not from the authors' own analysis. The table shows 510,000 or so distinct CDR3 sequences, with around 11% occurring only once. The data are from a study of regulatory T cells in long-lasting Graves disease. Study in general: Antithyroid drugs had been taken under 3 months by newly diagnosed Graves' patients.

Time point in this sample: newly diagnosed GD, antithyroid drugs for less than 3 months. RNA isolated from PBMCs was used to make the TCR library. The authors drew around 9 milliliters of peripheral blood into EDTA tubes. The V end lost 5 bases, the J end lost 4 bases, and 15 bases lay between the germline ends. CDR3 length equals 14 residues. Looked up from germline, CDR1 is DFQATT and CDR2 is SNEGSKA (reference sequence). In addition, the sample was reused for a study of T cells in Graves' hyperthyroidism and ophthalmopathy.

The V call is TRBV20-1, the J call TRBJ1-3; weak D call: TRBD1 (5 bases). The sequences come from peripheral blood mononuclear cells (PBMCs), collected at new diagnosis, from a patient treated with antithyroid drugs. This receptor was obtained from a woman in her thirties with Graves disease. DNA for the CDR3: TGCAGTGCTCCCGCTCGGGGGGAAGGAAACACCATATATTTT. Translated: CSAPARGEGNTIYF.